This T cell receptor (beta chain) appears in the sequencing data of a study of blood T cell repertoires in COVID-19. Study at large: Both acute and convalescent COVID-19 samples were obtained from the United States, Italy and Spain. The analysed material was cDNA or gDNA that came from T cells, B-cell-depleted T cells, or PBMCs.

Per the authors' pipeline: Estimated nucleated cell counts came from reference gene primer amplification. Profiling relied on immunoSEQ multiplex PCR, and the TCRdb table lists in-frame clones only, not all of them. That table gives V, J and clone size, and the DNA gave D and trimming. The table includes about 110,000 clones, around 89% detected once. This clone has a handful of counts. The specimen was peripheral blood. The clonotype was recovered from a man aged 50-60 years with active or convalescent COVID-19.

Written as DNA, the CDR3 is TGTGCCAGCAGGAGGCCAGGGTACCAAGAGACCCAGTACTTC. Protein: CASRRPGYQETQYF. This chain joins TRBV28 and TRBJ2-5; possible D gene TRBD1, 5 bases. V was pared by 6 bases and J by 0 bases, with 11 bases between. The CDR3 contains 14 residues. Germline V CDR1 and CDR2: MDHEN, SYDVKM.